This TCR beta chain emerged from a study of lung T cells in sarcoidosis with Löfgren's syndrome. On the study more broadly: CD4+ T cells build up in sarcoidosis bronchoalveolar lavage fluid. Findings of the study overall: Sarcoidosis antigen recognition was only suggested, antigen unidentified. Löfgren's syndrome patients reportedly showed greatest TRAV12-1 and TRBV2 expansion versus controls.

This clonotype was counted a few times. The antigen is unknown. TCRdb re-called the reads with MiXCR, one entry per CDR3 protein. The sample records some 19,000 distinct CDR3 sequences, roughly 21% being singletons. Trimming left V 1 base short and J 0 bases short, with 6 bases between. CDR1 SGHNT and CDR2 YENEEA come from the germline V gene. CDR3 length equals 14 residues. Material for sequencing was CD4+ T cells from bronchoalveolar lavage. This receptor was identified in a human donor with sarcoidosis (Löfgren's syndrome or another form), or a control subject (not recorded which). The chain joins TRBV11-3 to TRBJ1-1; D gene ambiguous. Here the CDR3 DNA reads TGTGCCAGCAGCTTAGGACACTTGAACACTGAAGCTTTCTTT. Translating it yields CASSLGHLNTEAFF. Variable domain in full (rest from reference TRBV11-3 and TRBJ1-1): EAGVVQSPRYKIIEKKQPVAFWCNPISGHNTLYWYLQNLGQGPELLIRYENEEAVDDSQLPKDRFSAERLKGVDSTLKIQPAELGDSAVYLCASSLGHLNTEAFFGQGTRLTVV.